This T cell receptor (beta chain) was sequenced in a study of T cells in Graves' hyperthyroidism and ophthalmopathy. Researchers took RNA transcripts and amplified the TCR beta CDR3 regions from them. An initial round of RT-PCR targeting the TCR CDR3 relied on the HTBI primer set. TCRdb ran MiXCR on the multiplex PCR reads and lists one entry per CDR3 protein. The profile shows approximately 430,000 distinct CDR3 sequences, about 15% of them singletons. The CDR3 covers 14 residues. The ends lost 6 bases at V and 6 bases at J; junction bases unmatched: 9. Germline V gives CDR1 DFQATT, CDR2 SNEGSKA (reference sequence).

This sequence was found in a man aged 18 to 35 with Graves' ophthalmopathy. Source material: blood. The chain employs TRBV20-1 and TRBJ2-7; 12 bases agree with TRBD2. The chain's CDR3 is CSAYGSSGRGEQYF. The CDR3 nucleotides read TGCAGTGCCTATGGGTCTAGCGGGAGGGGCGAGCAGTACTTC.